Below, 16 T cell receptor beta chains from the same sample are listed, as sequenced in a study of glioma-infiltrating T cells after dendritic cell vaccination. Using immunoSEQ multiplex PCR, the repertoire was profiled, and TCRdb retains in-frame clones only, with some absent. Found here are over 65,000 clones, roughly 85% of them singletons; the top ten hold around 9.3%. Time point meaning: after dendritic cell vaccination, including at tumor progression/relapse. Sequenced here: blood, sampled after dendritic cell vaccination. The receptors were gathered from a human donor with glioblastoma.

The CDR3 bases are TGTGCCAGCAGTTACTTTGGTTTTACATACGAGCAGTACTTC. Its translation is CASSYFGFTYEQYF. This chain joins TRBV6-5 and TRBJ2-7; D gene ambiguous. V lost 1 base, J lost 4 bases, and 11 bases lay in between. CDR1 and CDR2 (germline): MNHEY, SVGAGI. This CDR3 has 14 residues.

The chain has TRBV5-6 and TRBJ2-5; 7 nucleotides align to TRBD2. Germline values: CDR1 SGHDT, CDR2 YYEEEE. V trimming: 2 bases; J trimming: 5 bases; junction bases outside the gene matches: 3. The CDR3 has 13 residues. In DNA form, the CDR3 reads TGTGCCAGCAGCTTCGGGAGGTCCGAGACCCAGTACTTC. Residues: CASSFGRSETQYF.

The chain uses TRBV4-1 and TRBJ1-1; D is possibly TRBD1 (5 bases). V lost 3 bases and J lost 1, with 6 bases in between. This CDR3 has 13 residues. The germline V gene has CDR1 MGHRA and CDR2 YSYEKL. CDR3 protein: CASSQTENTEAFF. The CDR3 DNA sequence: TGCGCCAGCAGCCAGACAGAGAACACTGAAGCTTTCTTT.

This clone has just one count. This CDR3 is CASSYSAGVEYEQYF. DNA of the CDR3: TGTGCCAGCAGTTACTCCGCGGGGGTAGAGTACGAGCAGTACTTC. The chain couples TRBV6-6 to TRBJ2-7; TRBD2 aligns across 7 bases. The V gene's germline CDR1 is MNHNY and CDR2 SVGAGI (reference sequence). The junction had 6 bases not matched to a gene; V was cut back by 0 bases and J by 4 bases. The CDR3 is 15 residues long.

Here the CDR3 reads CSVEDPGQGVNEQFF. CDR3 in DNA: TGCAGCGTTGAAGATCCCGGACAGGGTGTCAATGAGCAGTTCTTC. V gene TRBV29-1 combines with J gene TRBJ2-1; 8 nucleotides line up with TRBD1. The V gene end was trimmed by 0 bases and the J gene end by 6 bases; junction bases not matched to a gene: 7. CDR3 length: 15 amino acids. Germline V gene lookup returns CDR1 SQVTM and CDR2 ANQGSEA.

CDR3 sequence (DNA): TGTGCCAGCACTGATGGGACCACAGGGGGCAATGAGCAGTTCTTC. This translates into CASTDGTTGGNEQFF. The chain employs TRBV25-1 and TRBJ2-1, with TRBD1 matching 8 bases. The CDR3 extends over 15 amino acids. Germline CDR1 and CDR2: MGHDK and SYGVNS. The junction had 11 bases not matched to a gene; V was cut back by 7 bases and J by 6 bases. Full variable domain (missing parts from reference TRBV25-1 and TRBJ2-1): EADIYQTPRYLVIGTGKKITLECSQTMGHDKMYWYQQDPGMELHLIHYSYGVNSTEKGDLSSESTVSRIRTEHFPLTLESARPSHTSQYLCASTDGTTGGNEQFFGPGTRLTVL.

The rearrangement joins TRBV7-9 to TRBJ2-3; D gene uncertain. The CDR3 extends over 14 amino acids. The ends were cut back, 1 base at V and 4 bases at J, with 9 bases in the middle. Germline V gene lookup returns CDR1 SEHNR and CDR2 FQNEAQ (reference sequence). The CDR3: CASSLGGTADTQYF. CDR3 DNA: TGTGCCAGCAGCTTAGGAGGCACGGCAGATACGCAGTATTTT. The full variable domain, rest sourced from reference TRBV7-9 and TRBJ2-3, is DTGVSQNPRHKITKRGQNVTFRCDPISEHNRLYWYRQTLGQGPEFLTYFQNEAQLEKSRLLSDRFSAERPKGSFSTLEIQRTEQGDSAMYLCASSLGGTADTQYFGPGTRLTVL.

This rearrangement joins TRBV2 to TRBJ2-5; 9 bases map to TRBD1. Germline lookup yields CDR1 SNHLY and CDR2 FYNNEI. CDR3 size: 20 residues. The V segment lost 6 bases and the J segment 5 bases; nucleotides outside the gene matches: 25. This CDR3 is CASSTRERDRVRRSGETQYF. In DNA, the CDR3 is TGTGCCAGCAGCACCCGTGAGCGGGACAGGGTTCGGAGATCAGGGGAGACCCAGTACTTC.

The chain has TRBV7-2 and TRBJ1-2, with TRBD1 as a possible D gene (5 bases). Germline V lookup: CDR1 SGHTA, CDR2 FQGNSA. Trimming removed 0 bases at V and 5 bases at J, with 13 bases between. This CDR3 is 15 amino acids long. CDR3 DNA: TGTGCCAGCAGCTTAGCCGGGAGAGAGGGGTATGGCTACACCTTC. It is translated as CASSLAGREGYGYTF.

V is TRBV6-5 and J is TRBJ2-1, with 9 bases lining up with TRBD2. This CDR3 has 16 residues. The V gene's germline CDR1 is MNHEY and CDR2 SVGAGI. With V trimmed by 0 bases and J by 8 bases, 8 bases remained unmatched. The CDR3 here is CASSYSMLAGFYEQFF. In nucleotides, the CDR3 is TGTGCCAGCAGTTACTCGATGCTAGCGGGATTTTATGAGCAGTTCTTC.

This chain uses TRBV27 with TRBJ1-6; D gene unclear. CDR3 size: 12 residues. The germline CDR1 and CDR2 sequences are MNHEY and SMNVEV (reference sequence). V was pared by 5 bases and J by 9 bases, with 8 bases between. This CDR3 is CASSLGISPLHF. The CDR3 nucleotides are TGTGCCAGCAGTCTCGGGATTTCACCCCTCCACTTT.

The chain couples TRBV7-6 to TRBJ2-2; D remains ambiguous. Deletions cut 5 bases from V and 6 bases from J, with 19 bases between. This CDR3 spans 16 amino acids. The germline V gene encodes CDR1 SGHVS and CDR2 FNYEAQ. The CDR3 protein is CASSPSNGYRAGELFF. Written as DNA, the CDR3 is TGTGCCAGCAGCCCGAGCAACGGCTACCGGGCCGGGGAGCTGTTTTTT.

The CDR3 nucleotides are TGTGCCAGCAGCCTTAGAGCCGCAAACTCCTACGAGCAGTACTTC. It encodes CASSLRAANSYEQYF. The chain links TRBV5-5 to TRBJ2-7; D not certain. The germline V gene encodes CDR1 SGHKS and CDR2 YYEKEE (reference sequence). Trimming cost V 4 bases and J 0 bases, with 14 bases left between them. This CDR3 comprises 15 residues.

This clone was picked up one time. CDR3 in amino acids: CASSYPGQGDEQFF. DNA of the CDR3: TGTGCCAGCAGTTACCCGGGACAGGGAGATGAGCAGTTCTTC. This chain uses TRBV6-5 with TRBJ2-1; 9 nucleotides agree with TRBD1. CDR1 and CDR2 (germline): MNHEY, SVGAGI. V lost 2 bases, J lost 8 bases, and 4 bases stayed unmatched. This CDR3 is built from 14 residues.

CDR3 sequence: CASSRPGGYGYTF. As DNA, the CDR3 is TGTGCCAGCAGCCGCCCGGGGGGCTATGGCTACACCTTC. J is TRBJ1-2 and V is TRBV7-8, with TRBD1 as a possible D gene (5 bases). The CDR3 contains 13 residues. Germline V lookup: CDR1 SGHVS, CDR2 FQNEAQ. V lost 5 bases and J 4 bases, leaving 11 bases between the germline ends. The entire variable domain, with the rest obtained from reference TRBV7-8 and TRBJ1-2, is as follows: GAGVSQSPRYKVAKRGQDVALRCDPISGHVSLFWYQQALGQGPEFLTYFQNEAQLDKSGLPSDRFFAERPEGSVSTLKIQRTQQEDSAVYLCASSRPGGYGYTFGSGTRLTVV.

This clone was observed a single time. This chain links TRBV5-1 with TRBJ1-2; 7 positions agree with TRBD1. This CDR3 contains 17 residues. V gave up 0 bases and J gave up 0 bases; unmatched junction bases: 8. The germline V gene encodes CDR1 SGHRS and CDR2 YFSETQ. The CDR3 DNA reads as TGCGCCAGCAGCTTGGACGGAGGGGGCGCATCTAACTATGGCTACACCTTC. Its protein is CASSLDGGGASNYGYTF.